These T cell receptor beta chains were read from a single sample in a study of cytomegalovirus exposure and HLA in healthy donors. Clones were sequenced by immunoSEQ multiplex PCR, and TCRdb holds only the in-frame ones, with some missing. Counted here are about 120,000 clones, roughly 10% occurring once; the ten biggest clones make up just over 4.5%. Sample: PBMCs. These receptors came from a woman aged 18-29 years in good health and CMV-seropositive. CDR3s include the opening cysteine and the closing phenylalanine or tryptophan. The D gene is left open where the match is weak. Clone size is given for some rows only: seen once, a few or many times, or a class if the clone is expanded.

CDR3 length	J gene	D gene	clone size	V gene	CDR3 protein	CDR3 DNA
16	TRBJ2-3	.	.	TRBV9	CASSSSGGSSTDTQYF	TGTGCCAGCAGCTCATCGGGGGGCTCTAGCACAGATACGCAGTATTTT
15	TRBJ2-5	.	few	TRBV5-6	CASSPRTPYQETQYF	TGTGCCAGCAGCCCCCGGACACCTTACCAAGAGACCCAGTACTTC
15	TRBJ2-1	TRBD2	few	TRBV5-1	CASSSRLAGNNEQFF	TGCGCCAGCAGCTCCCGTCTAGCGGGAAACAATGAGCAGTTCTTC
14	TRBJ1-1	TRBD1	.	TRBV6-5	CASSPQGAYTEAFF	TGTGCCAGCAGTCCTCAGGGGGCGTACACTGAAGCTTTCTTT
16	TRBJ2-1	TRBD2	few	TRBV27	CASSRLAGSPYNEQFF	TGTGCCAGCAGCCGACTAGCGGGATCCCCCTACAATGAGCAGTTCTTC
16	TRBJ2-2	.	few	TRBV21-1	CASRKLAGGNTGELFF	TGTGCCAGCAGGAAACTAGCGGGAGGTAATACCGGGGAGCTGTTTTTT
15	TRBJ2-7	.	.	TRBV6-6	CASSYSQDTAYEQYF	TGTGCCAGCAGTTACTCCCAGGACACTGCCTACGAGCAGTACTTC
12	TRBJ1-1	TRBD1	.	TRBV28	CATHRGNTEAFF	TGTGCCACCCACAGGGGGAACACTGAAGCTTTCTTT
17	TRBJ2-7	TRBD2	few	TRBV4-2	CASSQILAGGQFNEQYF	TGTGCCAGCAGCCAAATACTAGCGGGAGGGCAGTTCAACGAGCAGTACTTC
17	TRBJ2-1	TRBD2	.	TRBV4-1	CASSLREAGGPYNEQFF	TGCGCCAGCAGCCTTAGAGAAGCGGGAGGCCCCTACAATGAGCAGTTCTTC
13	TRBJ1-2	.	.	TRBV30	CAWSGVGVGGYTF	TGTGCCTGGAGTGGTGTAGGGGTAGGCGGCTACACCTTC
13	TRBJ2-1	.	.	TRBV27	CATRLDSYNEQFF	TGTGCCACCCGACTAGACTCCTACAATGAGCAGTTCTTC
12	TRBJ1-5	.	.	TRBV4-1	CASSFGGQPQHF	TGCGCCAGCAGTTTCGGAGGTCAGCCCCAGCATTTT
17	TRBJ2-2	TRBD2	.	TRBV27	CASSSRLAGVLGGELFF	TGTGCCAGCAGTTCACGACTAGCGGGAGTGCTAGGAGGGGAGCTGTTTTTT
12	TRBJ1-5	.	few	TRBV5-8	CASSLRGQPQHF	TGTGCCAGCAGCTTGAGGGGTCAGCCCCAGCATTTT
14	TRBJ2-7	.	few	TRBV7-8	CASSPAGGPYEQYF	TGTGCCAGCAGCCCCGCGGGTGGGCCCTACGAGCAGTACTTC
13	TRBJ2-7	.	.	TRBV28	CASSLHSLYEQYF	TGTGCCAGCAGTTTACACAGCCTCTACGAGCAGTACTTC
15	TRBJ2-2	.	few	TRBV11-3	CASSDHREGTGELFF	TGTGCCAGCAGCGACCACAGGGAAGGTACCGGGGAGCTGTTTTTT
12	TRBJ2-7	.	.	TRBV29-1	CSPEPGTGEQYF	TGCAGCCCAGAACCAGGCACCGGCGAGCAGTACTTC
14	TRBJ2-5	.	.	TRBV9	CASSVEGGRETQYF	TGTGCCAGCAGCGTAGAGGGGGGGCGTGAGACCCAGTACTTC
11	TRBJ1-4	.	few	TRBV2	CASSVGAGCLF	TGTGCCAGCAGTGTTGGGGCAGGCTGTCTCTTT
13	TRBJ2-5	TRBD1	few	TRBV18	CASSKQGDETQYF	TGTGCCAGCTCAAAACAGGGGGATGAGACCCAGTACTTC
16	TRBJ2-2	.	.	TRBV11-3	CASSLGVRGNTGELFF	TGTGCCAGCAGCTTAGGTGTCCGGGGGAACACCGGGGAGCTGTTTTTT
11	TRBJ2-7	.	few	TRBV6-5	CASSGAYEQYF	TGTGCCAGCAGTGGAGCCTACGAGCAGTACTTC
16	TRBJ2-2	.	.	TRBV5-1	CASSLGQGYQTGELFF	TGCGCCAGCAGCTTGGGCCAGGGGTATCAAACCGGGGAGCTGTTTTTT
15	TRBJ1-5	TRBD1	few	TRBV7-9	CASSLEGTGNQPQHF	TGTGCCAGCAGCTTAGAAGGGACAGGGAATCAGCCCCAGCATTTT
14	TRBJ1-5	.	.	TRBV6-6	CASSSGQFNQPQHF	TGTGCCAGCAGTTCAGGGCAGTTCAATCAGCCCCAGCATTTT
15	TRBJ1-1	.	few	TRBV9	CATLTTREASTEAFF	TGTGCCACCCTAACGACGAGGGAGGCGAGTACTGAAGCTTTCTTT
13	TRBJ2-2	TRBD2	few	TRBV7-3	CASRTSGTGELFF	TGTGCCAGCAGGACTAGCGGCACCGGGGAGCTGTTTTTT
13	TRBJ2-7	.	.	TRBV30	CAWEPGFPYEQYF	TGTGCCTGGGAGCCAGGATTCCCCTACGAGCAGTACTTC
14	TRBJ2-6	.	.	TRBV19	CASSPGQGANVLTF	TGTGCCAGTAGTCCCGGACAGGGGGCCAACGTCCTGACTTTC
14	TRBJ1-5	.	.	TRBV4-2	CASAIQEDTPPQHF	TGTGCCAGCGCCATCCAGGAAGATACCCCGCCCCAGCATTTT
14	TRBJ1-2	TRBD1	few	TRBV5-1	CASSLWSGGDGYTF	TGCGCCAGCAGCTTGTGGTCAGGGGGTGATGGCTACACCTTC
14	TRBJ2-7	.	.	TRBV5-4	CASSLIGSSYEQYF	TGTGCCAGCAGCTTAATCGGGAGCTCCTACGAGCAGTACTTC
14	TRBJ2-1	.	few	TRBV11-3	CASSLDQGRNEQFF	TGTGCCAGCAGCTTAGATCAGGGTCGGAATGAGCAGTTCTTC
15	TRBJ2-3	.	few	TRBV27	CASRGTSFSTDTQYF	TGTGCCAGCAGGGGGACATCTTTTTCCACAGATACGCAGTATTTT
16	TRBJ2-3	TRBD2	.	TRBV27	CASSSGTSGITDTQYF	TGTGCCAGCAGTTCAGGGACTAGCGGTATCACAGATACGCAGTATTTT
12	TRBJ1-1	TRBD1	.	TRBV6-6	CASRGTVDEAFF	TGTGCCAGCAGGGGGACAGTCGATGAAGCTTTCTTT
14	TRBJ1-2	.	.	TRBV7-6	CASSPLPLNYGYTF	TGTGCCAGCAGCCCGCTACCCTTAAACTATGGCTACACCTTC
15	TRBJ2-1	TRBD2	few	TRBV6-6	CASSYSGGPVNEQFF	TGTGCCAGCAGTTACTCGGGAGGGCCCGTTAATGAGCAGTTCTTC